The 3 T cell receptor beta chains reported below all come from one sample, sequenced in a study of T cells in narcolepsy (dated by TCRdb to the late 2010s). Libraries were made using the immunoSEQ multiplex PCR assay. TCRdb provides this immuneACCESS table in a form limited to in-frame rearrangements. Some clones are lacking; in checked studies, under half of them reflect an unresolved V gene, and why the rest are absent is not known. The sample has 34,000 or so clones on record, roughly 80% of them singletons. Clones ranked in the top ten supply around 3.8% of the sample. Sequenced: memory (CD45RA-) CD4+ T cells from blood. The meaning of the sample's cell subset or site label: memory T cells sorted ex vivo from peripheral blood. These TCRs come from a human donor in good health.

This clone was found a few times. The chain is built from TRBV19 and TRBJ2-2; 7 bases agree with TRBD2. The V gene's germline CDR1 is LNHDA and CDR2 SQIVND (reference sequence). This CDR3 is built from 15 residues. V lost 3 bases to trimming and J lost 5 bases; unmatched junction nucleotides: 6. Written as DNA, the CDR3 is TGTGCCAGTAGTATGGCGGGAGCTGAGACCGGGGAGCTGTTTTTT. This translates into CASSMAGAETGELFF. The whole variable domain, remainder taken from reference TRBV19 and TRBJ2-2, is DGGITQSPKYLFRKEGQNVTLSCEQNLNHDAMYWYRQDPGQGLRLIYYSQIVNDFQKGDIAEGYSVSREKKESFPLTVTSAQKNPTAFYLCASSMAGAETGELFFGEGSRLTVL.

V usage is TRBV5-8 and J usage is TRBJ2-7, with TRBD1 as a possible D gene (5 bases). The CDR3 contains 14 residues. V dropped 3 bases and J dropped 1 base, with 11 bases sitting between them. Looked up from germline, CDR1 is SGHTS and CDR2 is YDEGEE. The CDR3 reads CASSSRSGSYEQYF. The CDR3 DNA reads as TGTGCCAGCAGCTCTCGGTCAGGGTCCTACGAGCAGTACTTC.

The CDR3 reads CASSDGGIGGYEQYF. In DNA, the CDR3 is TGTGCCAGCAGTGATGGGGGGATTGGTGGCTACGAGCAGTACTTC. The rearrangement links TRBV2 to TRBJ2-7; TRBD2 might be the D (6 bases). Between the trimmed V and J ends, which lost 3 bases and 3 bases, there was a span of 15 bases. The CDR3 extends over 15 amino acids. The germline gives CDR1 SNHLY, CDR2 FYNNEI. Looking up the rest from reference TRBV2 and TRBJ2-7 gives the full variable domain: EPEVTQTPSHQVTQMGQEVILRCVPISNHLYFYWYRQILGQKVEFLVSFYNNEISEKSEIFDDQFSVERPDGSNFTLKIRSTKLEDSAMYFCASSDGGIGGYEQYFGPGTRLTVT.